These 14 T cell receptor beta chains came from one sample sequenced in a study of T cells in Graves' hyperthyroidism and ophthalmopathy. TCR beta CDR3 sequences were amplified from RNA transcripts. Primed by the HTBI set, a first-round RT-PCR was run on the TCR CDR3. One entry per CDR3 protein, called by TCRdb with MiXCR from the multiplex PCR reads. The sample records 130,000 to 150,000 distinct CDR3 sequences, around 20% being singletons. The sequencing input was blood. These TCRs come from a woman aged 45-65 years with Graves' hyperthyroidism that later progressed to Graves' ophthalmopathy.

The chain has TRBV29-1 and TRBJ2-2; the D is unclear. CDR3 length: 13 amino acids. The V end was cut by 4 bases, the J end by 0 bases, with 6 bases between. In germline, CDR1 is SQVTM, CDR2 ANQGSEA. The CDR3 here is CSVGLANTGELFF. The CDR3, as DNA: TGCAGCGTTGGACTCGCGAACACCGGGGAGCTGTTTTTT.

This chain connects TRBV19 to TRBJ1-6, with TRBD1 as a possible D gene (5 bases). Looked up from germline, CDR1 is LNHDA and CDR2 is SQIVND (reference sequence). This CDR3 has 15 residues. Trimming stripped 5 bases from V and 5 bases from J, with 13 bases between. The chain's CDR3 is CASSREQGNNSPLHF. CDR3 nucleotides: TGTGCCAGTAGTCGGGAGCAGGGTAATAATTCACCCCTCCACTTT.

The J gene is TRBJ1-4, the V gene TRBV20-1, with a weak D call TRBD1 (5 bases). The germline gives CDR1 DFQATT, CDR2 SNEGSKA (reference sequence). The CDR3 is made up of 15 amino acids. Trimming stripped 3 bases from V and 3 bases from J, with 14 bases between. The CDR3 spells CSASLGGGANEKLFF. The CDR3, as DNA: TGCAGTGCTAGCCTGGGGGGGGGAGCTAATGAAAAACTGTTTTTT.

This clonotype was counted ten times or more. The V and J genes are TRBV7-9 and TRBJ2-5, with D perhaps matching TRBD2 (6 bases). CDR1 is SEHNR, CDR2 FQNEAQ, per germline (reference sequence). The CDR3 covers 15 residues. The V end lost 5 bases, the J end lost 4 bases, and 17 bases lay between the germline ends. Here the CDR3 DNA reads TGTGCCAGCAGCGGGTTTCCGGGAGATCCAGAGACCCAGTACTTC. Its protein product is CASSGFPGDPETQYF.

This clonotype was counted ten times or more. The chain has TRBV18 and TRBJ2-1; 10 bases agree with TRBD1. The length of the CDR3 is 12 residues. J lost 14 bases, V lost 6 bases, and 7 bases had no gene match. Germline V CDR1 and CDR2: KGHSH, LQKENI. CDR3 coding DNA: TGTGCCAGCTCCCCTGGGACAGGGGAAAAGTTCTTC. Amino acids: CASSPGTGEKFF.

This clonotype was detected ten times or more. CDR3 DNA sequence: TGTGCCAGCAGCCATGGGGGAATCGGGACTGAAGCTTTCTTT. This gives the protein CASSHGGIGTEAFF. The J gene is TRBJ1-1, the V gene TRBV11-2, with D possibly matching TRBD1 (5 bases). Trimming took off 5 bases at V and 5 bases at J, with 15 bases between the two ends. This CDR3 contains 14 residues. The germline V gene has CDR1 SGHAT and CDR2 FQNNGV.

This clonotype was counted at least ten times. The rearrangement joins TRBV4-1 to TRBJ2-7, with 10 bases matching TRBD1. From germline, CDR1 is MGHRA and CDR2 YSYEKL. This CDR3 has 14 amino acids. J was trimmed by 6 bases and V by 3 bases; bases with no gene match: 5. The CDR3 sequence: CASSHPDRGREQYF. CDR3 coding DNA: TGCGCCAGCAGCCACCCTGACAGGGGGCGCGAGCAGTACTTC.

The chain joins TRBV4-1 to TRBJ2-3, with 9 positions matching TRBD1. Germline CDR1 and CDR2: MGHRA and YSYEKL. Germline trimming cut 4 bases from V and 4 bases from J; bases unmatched to any gene: 6. The CDR3 loop spans 15 amino acids. CDR3 bases: TGCGCCAGCAGCCCGGACAGGGGTCAACCAGATACGCAGTATTTT. Residues: CASSPDRGQPDTQYF.

This clonotype has a count of ten or more. The chain joins TRBV28 to TRBJ2-7, with 15 positions matching TRBD2. The CDR3 totals 20 residues. Germline CDR1 and CDR2: MDHEN and SYDVKM. Trimming took 5 bases from V and 3 from J; bases not matched to a gene: 17. CDR3 residues: CASSPVRTSGRAREFYEQYF. The CDR3 nucleotides read TGTGCCAGCAGTCCCGTCCGGACTAGCGGGAGGGCCAGGGAGTTCTACGAGCAGTACTTC.

There are many counts of this clonotype. J is TRBJ2-2 and V is TRBV29-1, with TRBD2 matching over 8 bases. The CDR3 extends over 14 amino acids. V trimming: 7 bases; J trimming: 0 bases; junction bases outside the gene matches: 4. Looked up from germline, CDR1 is SQVTM and CDR2 is ANQGSEA. CDR3 sequence reads: CSALSGTNTGELFF. The CDR3 DNA reads as TGCAGCGCCCTTAGCGGGACGAACACCGGGGAGCTGTTTTTT.

This clonotype was seen many times. The rearrangement joins TRBV20-1 to TRBJ1-1, with 10 bases matching TRBD1. The ends lost 1 base at V and 6 bases at J; junction bases unmatched: 8. Per germline, CDR1 DFQATT and CDR2 SNEGSKA (reference sequence). The CDR3 has 15 amino acids. The CDR3 coding sequence is TGCAGTGCTAGAGGGTCCCGGGACAGGGGTTCTGAAGCTTTCTTT. Translating gives CSARGSRDRGSEAFF.

The sample holds many counts of this clonotype. This chain connects TRBV18 to TRBJ1-4, with D possibly TRBD1 on 5 matching bases. The CDR3 has 11 residues. The V end lost 5 bases, the J end lost 12 bases, and 10 bases lay between the germline ends. Germline V lookup: CDR1 KGHSH, CDR2 LQKENI. The CDR3 loop reads CASSSGDELFF. The CDR3 DNA reads as TGTGCCAGCTCATCCGGGGACGAACTGTTTTTT.

There are a few counts of this clonotype. The genes are TRBV25-1 and TRBJ2-7; 7 nucleotides agree with TRBD2. J lost 3 bases, V lost 8 bases, and 13 bases had no gene match. CDR3 length equals 15 residues. CDR1 and CDR2 from the germline V gene are MGHDK and SYGVNS. This CDR3 is CASSTSGKGGYEQYF. As DNA, the CDR3 is TGTGCCAGCTCCACGAGCGGGAAGGGCGGCTACGAGCAGTACTTC.

This clonotype was detected many times. The chain uses TRBV6-2 or TRBV6-3 and TRBJ2-1; 8 bases map to TRBD1. The germline V gene encodes CDR1 MNHEY and CDR2 SVGEGT. The ends lost 2 bases at V and 4 bases at J; junction bases unmatched: 4. The CDR3 spans 15 residues. CDR3 coding DNA: TGTGCCAGCAGTTACACAGGGGGACCGTACAATGAGCAGTTCTTC. This gives the protein CASSYTGGPYNEQFF.